This TCR beta chain was sequenced in a study of T cell responses to AZD1222 COVID-19 vaccine. Study in general: It was second doses at about 4 or about 12 weeks that were pooled.

CDR1 and CDR2 (germline): SGHVS, FQNEAQ. V was clipped by 5 bases and J by 5 bases; unmatched bases: 5. The CDR3 totals 15 residues. Study results and caveats: Targets within unmutated variant regions were reportedly found for nearly half of spike-specific TCRs. Following two doses of AZD1222, Spike-specific TCR breadth and depth rose.

A single count supports this clone. Antigen specificity is unknown. Measured with immunoSEQ multiplex PCR; TCRdb has only the in-frame clones, and not every one. This sample carries about 120,000 clones, roughly 90% of them seen once, and the ten largest clones take less than 4.5%. Sequences were derived from peripheral blood, sampled on day 0 of AZD1222 vaccination. The rearrangement links TRBV7-8 to TRBJ1-5, with TRBD1 matching over 11 bases. The receptor was derived from an adult in good health. The CDR3 protein is CASSPRTGGYQPQHF. For the CDR3, the DNA is TGTGCCAGCAGCCCCAGGACAGGGGGCTATCAGCCCCAGCATTTT. The full variable domain, in which reference TRBV7-8 and TRBJ1-5 provide the parts outside the CDR3, is GAGVSQSPRYKVAKRGQDVALRCDPISGHVSLFWYQQALGQGPEFLTYFQNEAQLDKSGLPSDRFFAERPEGSVSTLKIQRTQQEDSAVYLCASSPRTGGYQPQHFGDGTRLSIL.